The 16 T cell receptor beta chains below come from one sample, sequenced in a study of cytomegalovirus exposure and HLA in healthy donors. Generated by immunoSEQ multiplex PCR, the TCRdb table keeps only in-frame clones and is missing some. Here the sample spans 200,000 to 250,000 clones, around four fifths being singletons. Sequenced material: PBMCs. All receptors derive from a woman in her twenties or thirties in good health and CMV-seropositive.

This chain links TRBV30 with TRBJ1-1; no reliable D call. Trimming took off 2 bases at V and 5 bases at J, with 3 bases between the two ends. In germline, CDR1 is GTSNPN, CDR2 SVGIG (reference sequence). CDR3 size: 10 residues. The CDR3 loop is CAWSSTEAFF. The CDR3 coding sequence is TGTGCCTGGAGTTCTACTGAAGCTTTCTTT.

The chain joins TRBV19 to TRBJ2-2; D may be TRBD2 (5 bases). The CDR3 extends over 14 amino acids. V lost 7 bases, J lost 0 bases, and 9 bases lay in between. The germline CDR1 and CDR2 sequences are LNHDA and SQIVND (reference sequence). The CDR3 nucleotides are TGTGCCAGTATTGGGAGTTCGAACACCGGGGAGCTGTTTTTT. Amino acid sequence: CASIGSSNTGELFF.

The chain recombines TRBV28 with TRBJ1-2; maybe TRBD1 (5 bases). Trimming shortened V by 4 bases and J by 5 bases, and 8 bases separated the two germline ends. This CDR3 comprises 12 residues. The germline V gene encodes CDR1 MDHEN and CDR2 SYDVKM. For the CDR3, the DNA is TGTGCCAGCAGTTGGCGGGGGTATGGCTACACCTTC. Translation gives CASSWRGYGYTF.

J is TRBJ2-2 and V is TRBV30; D possibly uses TRBD1 or TRBD2 (5 bases each). Trimming took 1 base from V and 0 from J, leaving 12 bases between them. Per germline, CDR1 GTSNPN and CDR2 SVGIG (reference sequence). The CDR3 has 16 residues. CDR3 sequence (DNA): TGTGCCTGGAGTGGATGGGGACGCACGAACACCGGGGAGCTGTTTTTT. Translation: CAWSGWGRTNTGELFF.

The rearrangement joins TRBV9 to TRBJ2-5; 15 bases line up with TRBD2. Trimming at V came to 4 bases and at J to 7 bases, leaving 8 bases not matched to a gene. The CDR3 sequence is 16 residues long. Germline CDR1 SGDLS, CDR2 YYNGEE. CDR3 sequence (DNA): TGTGCCAGCAGCCAACAGGGACTAGCGGGAGGAGGGACCCAGTACTTC. It yields the protein CASSQQGLAGGGTQYF. The entire variable domain, with the rest obtained from reference TRBV9 and TRBJ2-5, is as follows: DSGVTQTPKHLITATGQRVTLRCSPRSGDLSVYWYQQSLDQGLQFLIQYYNGEERAKGNILERFSAQQFPDLHSELNLSSLELGDSALYFCASSQQGLAGGGTQYFGPGTRLLVL.

The rearrangement links TRBV5-4 to TRBJ1-2; the D gene is possibly TRBD1 (6 bases). This CDR3 has 13 residues. Germline V gives CDR1 SGHNT, CDR2 YYREEE (reference sequence). V shed 2 bases and J shed 3 bases, with 8 bases lying between them. The DNA for the CDR3 is TGTGCCAGCAGCTTACAGGGTGACTATGGCTACACCTTC. Protein product: CASSLQGDYGYTF.

The rearrangement joins TRBV5-1 to TRBJ2-2, with 12 positions matching TRBD2. The CDR3 loop spans 15 amino acids. With 4 bases clipped from V and 3 bases from J, the junction kept 1 base outside the gene matches. The V gene's germline CDR1 is SGHRS and CDR2 YFSETQ. The CDR3 region is CASSPSGRDTGELFF. CDR3 DNA sequence: TGCGCCAGCAGCCCTAGCGGGAGGGACACCGGGGAGCTGTTTTTT.

The chain carries TRBV6-6 and TRBJ2-1; D remains unclear. The V end was cut by 6 bases, the J end by 6 bases, with 9 bases between. This CDR3 has 12 residues. Per germline, CDR1 MNHNY and CDR2 SVGAGI (reference sequence). CDR3 coding DNA: TGTGCCAGCAGGATTACACGCAATGAGCAGTTCTTC. Amino acid sequence: CASRITRNEQFF.

The genes are TRBV4-1 and TRBJ2-1; D not resolved. The CDR3 spans 14 residues. The V and J ends lost 1 base and 4 bases respectively, with 8 bases between them. The germline gives CDR1 MGHRA, CDR2 YSYEKL. DNA for the CDR3: TGCGCCAGCAGCCAAGGAGGCCCTTACAATGAGCAGTTCTTC. This gives the protein CASSQGGPYNEQFF.

The chain combines TRBV6-1 with TRBJ1-2; D is perhaps TRBD1 (5 bases). The CDR3 has 14 residues. Trimming removed 4 bases from V and 7 bases from J, with 16 bases in between. From germline, CDR1 is MNHNS and CDR2 SASEGT. The CDR3 region has the DNA TGTGCCAGCAGTGCCGGGGCGCACCAGCGTGGCTACACCTTC. It translates to CASSAGAHQRGYTF.

The CDR3 coding sequence is TGTGCCACCAGCAGGTCGATGGCGGAGACCCAGTACTTC. Translating it yields CATSRSMAETQYF. This chain uses TRBV15 with TRBJ2-5; D is ambiguous. The CDR3 extends over 13 amino acids. Germline V gene sequence: CDR1 LNHNV, CDR2 YYDKDF (reference sequence). The V gene lost 3 bases and the J gene lost 5 bases, with 10 bases spanning the gap.

This chain connects TRBV7-9 to TRBJ1-2, with a weak D call TRBD1 (5 bases). Germline CDR1 is SEHNR and CDR2 is FQNEAQ (reference sequence). V gave up 3 bases and J gave up 7 bases, with 15 bases separating them. The CDR3 is made up of 14 amino acids. The CDR3: CASSFLDHRTGYTF. The CDR3 region has the DNA TGTGCCAGCAGCTTCCTCGACCACAGGACTGGCTACACCTTC.

The chain carries TRBV27 and TRBJ2-1; 10 positions match TRBD2. Germline CDR1 and CDR2: MNHEY and SMNVEV (reference sequence). The V and J ends lost 7 bases and 7 bases, in that order; junction bases with no gene match: 16. This CDR3 contains 17 residues. CDR3 sequence: CASTPHTSGRAMNEQFF. In DNA form, the CDR3 reads TGTGCCAGCACCCCCCATACAAGCGGGAGGGCCATGAATGAGCAGTTCTTC.

The V call is TRBV27, the J call TRBJ1-2, with D possibly TRBD1 on 6 matching bases. The CDR3 extends over 15 amino acids. V lost 7 bases, J lost 5 bases, and 20 bases lay in between. CDR1 and CDR2 (germline): MNHEY, SMNVEV (reference sequence). CDR3 nucleotide sequence: TGTGCCAGCAATACTACTCAGGGGTCGTGTTATGGCTACACCTTC. Amino acids: CASNTTQGSCYGYTF.

This clone is classed as large. The same CDR3 can be traced to other DNA sequences in this sample. This rearrangement joins TRBV28 to TRBJ1-1; possible D gene TRBD1, 5 bases. There are 13 residues in the CDR3. Deletions cut 4 bases from V and 0 bases from J, with 6 bases between. Germline CDR1 reads MDHEN; CDR2 reads SYDVKM. DNA of the CDR3: TGTGCCAGCAGTTCAGGGATGAACACTGAAGCTTTCTTT. Protein sequence: CASSSGMNTEAFF.

The CDR3 protein is CASSSNMDRYEQYF. DNA for the CDR3: TGTGCCAGCAGCTCGAACATGGATCGCTACGAGCAGTACTTC. The chain has TRBV7-6 and TRBJ2-7; D ambiguous. The germline gives CDR1 SGHVS, CDR2 FNYEAQ. CDR3 length: 14 residues. V lost 4 bases and J 3 bases, leaving 13 bases between the germline ends.